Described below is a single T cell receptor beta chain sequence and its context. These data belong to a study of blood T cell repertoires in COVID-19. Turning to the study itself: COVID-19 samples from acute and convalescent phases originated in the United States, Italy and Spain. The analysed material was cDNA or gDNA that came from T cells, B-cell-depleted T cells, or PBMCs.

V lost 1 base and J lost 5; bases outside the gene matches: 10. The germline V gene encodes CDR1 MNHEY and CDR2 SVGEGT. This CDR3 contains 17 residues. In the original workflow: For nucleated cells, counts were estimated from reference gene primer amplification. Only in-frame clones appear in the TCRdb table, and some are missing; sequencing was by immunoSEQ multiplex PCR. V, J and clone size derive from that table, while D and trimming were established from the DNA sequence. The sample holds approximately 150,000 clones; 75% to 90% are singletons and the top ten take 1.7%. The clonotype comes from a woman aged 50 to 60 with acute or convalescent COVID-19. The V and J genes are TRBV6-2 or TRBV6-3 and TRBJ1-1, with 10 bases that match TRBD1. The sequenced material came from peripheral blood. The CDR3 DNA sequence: TGTGCCAGCAGTTACTGGCCGAGACAGGGGGCGAGGACTGAAGCTTTCTTT. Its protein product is CASSYWPRQGARTEAFF.